A selection of T cell receptor beta chains follows, all from one sample in a study of human T cells and chemical hapten exposure. MiXCR, applied by TCRdb to the RACE reads, yields one record per CDR3 protein. The sample has some 49,000 distinct CDR3 sequences, around 9.3% seen once; the top ten hold around 4.5%. Material: whole blood, obtained in connection with sensitization to the hapten diphenylcyclopropenone (DPC). Source of these receptors: a woman aged 45-65 years with alopecia areata. Some clones in this sample may be carry-over from other donors' samples. The conserved cysteine and the conserved F or W are not part of the CDR3 here. Fields, in order: V gene, J gene, CDR3 protein.

TRBV28,TRBJ2-1,ASRAPTSGGSSYNEQF
TRBV12-3/TRBV12-4,TRBJ2-2,ASSFSGSGELF
TRBV4-1,TRBJ1-1,ASSQSITRGLNTEAF
TRBV2,TRBJ2-7,ASSVPSTHEQY
TRBV11-2,TRBJ2-3,ASSSTGTSGSYGTDTQY
TRBV30,TRBJ2-2,AWSPHITGELF
TRBV19,TRBJ1-5,ASSRSNQPQH
TRBV14,TRBJ2-1,ASSRRQGANHNEQF
TRBV7-9,TRBJ2-1,ASSPIGARIGNEQF
TRBV2,TRBJ1-2,ASKGTGGAEGYT
TRBV3-1,TRBJ1-2,ASSQDWVSSPGN
TRBV7-6,TRBJ1-2,ASSLNGVVYGYT
TRBV20-1,TRBJ2-2,SASPGGLHTGELF
TRBV29-1,TRBJ2-5,SVVLGLAGGETQY
TRBV5-1,TRBJ1-1,ASSPVGDTEAF
TRBV28,TRBJ1-5,ASSLGAYSNQPQH
TRBV11-2,TRBJ2-7,ASSGLYGREQY
TRBV5-1,TRBJ2-3,ASSSGLASDTQY
TRBV11-2,TRBJ1-2,ASSLGHGYT
TRBV20-1,TRBJ2-3,SAREAGGTDTQY
TRBV7-2,TRBJ2-1,ASSPGLASDEQF
TRBV20-1,TRBJ2-1,RAGDSTSSGSTYEQF
TRBV19,TRBJ1-2,ASTMVQNYGYT
TRBV28,TRBJ1-1,ASSRQWTEAF
TRBV18,TRBJ2-7,ASSPPGARTGEQY
TRBV12-3/TRBV12-4,TRBJ2-2,ASSQQGSTGELF
TRBV6-6,TRBJ1-1,ASSPGWENTEAF
TRBV20-1,TRBJ2-1,SARVRGNEQF
TRBV20-1,TRBJ2-2,SAEGTSGTAGELF
TRBV3-1,TRBJ2-3,ASSQVQDTQY
TRBV4-2,TRBJ1-1,ASSQDLAGRTEAF
TRBV13,TRBJ2-7,ASSLGTSGSYEQY
TRBV11-1,TRBJ1-1,ASSLELNTEAF
TRBV12-3/TRBV12-4,TRBJ2-5,ASSRHGHQETQY
TRBV20-1,TRBJ1-1,SARSHQGAAEAF
TRBV7-2,TRBJ2-1,ASSQAPSGNYNEQF
TRBV28,TRBJ1-2,ATGGDGYT
TRBV29-1,TRBJ2-1,SVLAEGNEQF
TRBV21-1,TRBJ2-1,ASSAVNYNEQF
TRBV9,TRBJ1-1,ASTVEGARTEAF
TRBV7-2,TRBJ1-5,ASSSGTFMGQPQH
TRBV4-2,TRBJ2-1,ASSPYGQGAEQF
TRBV6-2/TRBV6-3,TRBJ2-1,ASSYGPGNEQF
TRBV5-1,TRBJ2-1,ASRDRDVGEQF
TRBV29-1,TRBJ1-2,SVEAGEHYGYT
TRBV12-3/TRBV12-4,TRBJ1-1,ASSRQGADTEAF
TRBV20-1,TRBJ2-3,SAGKGKTDTQY
TRBV12-3/TRBV12-4,TRBJ2-7,ASSPTPPGQSYEQY
TRBV19,TRBJ2-7,ASRIAGGHYEQY
TRBV6-1,TRBJ1-1,ASRPSYTEAF
TRBV10-3,TRBJ1-2,AIKSSPGYGYT
TRBV2,TRBJ2-1,ASTRSSGSYNEQF
TRBV5-1,TRBJ2-3,ASSLEGGVDTQY
TRBV6-5,TRBJ2-1,ARKIAGDNEQF
TRBV7-2,TRBJ2-3,ASSFRTSGSADTQY
TRBV3-1,TRBJ2-1,ASSYGTSGTNEQF
TRBV6-1,TRBJ2-7,ASSSLSGGFYEQY
TRBV20-1,TRBJ2-3,SATDLRLNTQY